This is a list of T cell receptor beta chains from one sample in a study of Ad26.COV2.S vaccination and SARS-CoV-2 variants. Assay: immunoSEQ multiplex PCR; the TCRdb copy retains only in-frame clones and omits some. The table shows about 680,000 clones, with about 89% occurring only once. Sequences were derived from peripheral blood, sampled in a trial of Ad26.COV2.S vaccine versus placebo. The origin of the receptors is a person between 18 and 65 years old who received the Ad26.COV2.S COVID-19 vaccine or a placebo. The CDR3 runs from the conserved cysteine through the conserved F or W. The D gene is left open where the match is weak. Clone size is shown for a subset of rows, as once, few, many or a class of expanded clone.

cdr3_aa: CASSATGTLAYEQYF
cdr3_nt: TGTGCCAGCAGTGCAACCGGGACCCTAGCCTACGAGCAGTACTTC
v_call: TRBV2
j_call: TRBJ2-7
d_call: NA
clone_size: NA

cdr3_aa: CASSLGAGTGSYEQYF
cdr3_nt: TGCGCCAGCAGCTTGGGGGCCGGGACAGGGTCCTACGAGCAGTACTTC
v_call: TRBV5-1
j_call: TRBJ2-7
d_call: TRBD1
clone_size: few

cdr3_aa: CASSYSRGTTILMGGANVLTF
cdr3_nt: TGTGCCAGCAGTTACTCGAGGGGCACCACCATTCTGATGGGGGGGGCCAACGTCCTGACTTTC
v_call: TRBV6-2/TRBV6-3
j_call: TRBJ2-6
d_call: NA
clone_size: NA

cdr3_aa: CAWSPWQGVYTEAFF
cdr3_nt: TGTGCCTGGAGCCCCTGGCAGGGGGTGTACACTGAAGCTTTCTTT
v_call: TRBV30
j_call: TRBJ1-1
d_call: TRBD1
clone_size: once

cdr3_aa: CASSLDSYEQFF
cdr3_nt: TGTGCCAGCTCACTAGATTCATATGAGCAGTTCTTC
v_call: TRBV18
j_call: TRBJ2-1
d_call: NA
clone_size: NA

cdr3_aa: CASSSQILNYGYTF
cdr3_nt: TGTGCCAGCAGTTCCCAGATCCTTAACTATGGCTACACCTTC
v_call: TRBV6-6
j_call: TRBJ1-2
d_call: NA
clone_size: NA

cdr3_aa: CASSYGGKETQYF
cdr3_nt: TGTGCCAGCAGTTACGGGGGAAAAGAGACCCAGTACTTC
v_call: TRBV6-5
j_call: TRBJ2-5
d_call: NA
clone_size: NA

cdr3_aa: CASSQDMGLISGANVLTF
cdr3_nt: TGTGCCAGCAGCCAAGACATGGGCCTGATCTCTGGGGCCAACGTCCTGACTTTC
v_call: TRBV4-2
j_call: TRBJ2-6
d_call: NA
clone_size: NA

cdr3_aa: CASSLGQGTYNEQFF
cdr3_nt: TGTGCCAGCAGCTTGGGACAGGGGACGTACAATGAGCAGTTCTTC
v_call: TRBV7-9
j_call: TRBJ2-1
d_call: TRBD1
clone_size: once

cdr3_aa: CATSAGQQFGTDTQYF
cdr3_nt: TGTGCCACCAGTGCGGGACAGCAGTTCGGGACAGATACGCAGTATTTT
v_call: TRBV24-1
j_call: TRBJ2-3
d_call: TRBD1
clone_size: NA

cdr3_aa: CASSQVQQTQYF
cdr3_nt: TGTGCCAGCAGCCAAGTTCAGCAGACCCAGTACTTC
v_call: TRBV3-1/TRBV3-2
j_call: TRBJ2-5
d_call: NA
clone_size: NA

cdr3_aa: CASSARSGPGTSPLHF
cdr3_nt: TGTGCCAGCAGTGCACGATCCGGGCCCGGGACTTCACCCCTCCACTTT
v_call: TRBV14
j_call: TRBJ1-6
d_call: NA
clone_size: NA

cdr3_aa: CASSSRQGWKETQYF
cdr3_nt: TGTGCCAGCAGTTCGAGACAGGGATGGAAAGAGACCCAGTACTTC
v_call: TRBV6-2/TRBV6-3
j_call: TRBJ2-5
d_call: TRBD1
clone_size: NA

cdr3_aa: CASSPGQALPPLEAFF
cdr3_nt: TGTGCCAGCAGTCCCGGACAGGCCCTACCTCCGCTTGAAGCTTTCTTT
v_call: TRBV27
j_call: TRBJ1-1
d_call: TRBD1
clone_size: NA

cdr3_aa: CASRQTGIGELFF
cdr3_nt: TGTGCCAGCAGGCAAACAGGGATCGGGGAGCTGTTTTTT
v_call: TRBV13
j_call: TRBJ2-2
d_call: NA
clone_size: once

cdr3_aa: CAISTLGNTEAFF
cdr3_nt: TGTGCCATCAGTACCCTGGGGAACACTGAAGCTTTCTTT
v_call: TRBV10-3
j_call: TRBJ1-1
d_call: NA
clone_size: once

cdr3_aa: CASSPSWNTEAFF
cdr3_nt: TGTGCCAGCAGCCCCTCGTGGAACACTGAAGCTTTCTTT
v_call: TRBV11-2
j_call: TRBJ1-1
d_call: NA
clone_size: once

cdr3_aa: CASGTLAYEQYF
cdr3_nt: TGTGCCAGTGGGACGCTCGCCTACGAGCAGTACTTC
v_call: TRBV6-5
j_call: TRBJ2-7
d_call: NA
clone_size: NA

cdr3_aa: CASSVGLAGVSSYEQYF
cdr3_nt: TGTGCCAGTAGTGTCGGACTAGCGGGAGTCTCCTCCTACGAGCAGTACTTC
v_call: TRBV19
j_call: TRBJ2-7
d_call: TRBD2
clone_size: NA

cdr3_aa: CASRSQAGGPDTQYF
cdr3_nt: TGTGCCAGCAGGTCCCAAGCGGGGGGGCCCGATACGCAGTATTTT
v_call: TRBV7-2
j_call: TRBJ2-3
d_call: TRBD2
clone_size: NA

cdr3_aa: CASSPLESGSGPQHF
cdr3_nt: TGTGCCAGCTCACCACTTGAATCAGGGTCGGGGCCCCAGCATTTT
v_call: TRBV18
j_call: TRBJ1-5
d_call: NA
clone_size: NA

cdr3_aa: CASSSDSGANVLTF
cdr3_nt: TGTGCCAGCAGTTCTGACTCTGGGGCCAACGTCCTGACTTTC
v_call: TRBV6-5
j_call: TRBJ2-6
d_call: NA
clone_size: NA

cdr3_aa: CASSYSKRGGPDEQFF
cdr3_nt: TGTGCCAGCAGTTACTCGAAACGGGGGGGCCCAGATGAGCAGTTCTTC
v_call: TRBV6-2/TRBV6-3
j_call: TRBJ2-1
d_call: TRBD2
clone_size: NA

cdr3_aa: CAISESGAGGGQPQHF
cdr3_nt: TGTGCCATCAGTGAGTCGGGGGCAGGGGGCGGTCAGCCCCAGCATTTT
v_call: TRBV10-3
j_call: TRBJ1-5
d_call: TRBD1
clone_size: NA

cdr3_aa: CASSQDETTSEYTGELFF
cdr3_nt: TGTGCCAGCAGCCAAGATGAGACGACTAGCGAGTACACCGGGGAGCTGTTTTTT
v_call: TRBV3-1/TRBV3-2
j_call: TRBJ2-2
d_call: TRBD2
clone_size: NA

cdr3_aa: CASSPSHSVNYGYTF
cdr3_nt: TGTGCCAGTAGCCCAAGCCACAGTGTCAACTATGGCTACACCTTC
v_call: TRBV19
j_call: TRBJ1-2
d_call: NA
clone_size: NA

cdr3_aa: CAIKGQSGQETQYF
cdr3_nt: TGTGCCATCAAGGGCCAAAGCGGGCAAGAGACCCAGTACTTC
v_call: TRBV10-3
j_call: TRBJ2-5
d_call: NA
clone_size: NA

cdr3_aa: CASSFYSGGELFF
cdr3_nt: TGTGCCAGCAGCTTTTACTCCGGCGGGGAGCTGTTTTTT
v_call: TRBV11-2
j_call: TRBJ2-2
d_call: NA
clone_size: NA

cdr3_aa: CASKQLAGDTDTQYF
cdr3_nt: TGCGCCAGCAAACAACTAGCGGGAGACACAGATACGCAGTATTTT
v_call: TRBV5-1
j_call: TRBJ2-3
d_call: TRBD2
clone_size: once

cdr3_aa: CASSILAGGPNEQFF
cdr3_nt: TGTGCCAGCAGCATACTAGCGGGGGGACCCAATGAGCAGTTCTTC
v_call: TRBV11-1
j_call: TRBJ2-1
d_call: TRBD2
clone_size: NA

cdr3_aa: CASSYHTAGQGTEAFF
cdr3_nt: TGTGCCAGCAGTTATCATACCGCCGGACAGGGGACGGAAGCTTTCTTT
v_call: TRBV6-5
j_call: TRBJ1-1
d_call: TRBD1
clone_size: NA

cdr3_aa: CASSETGGPLNTGELFF
cdr3_nt: TGTGCCAGCAGTGAAACTGGGGGACCCCTGAACACCGGGGAGCTGTTTTTT
v_call: TRBV2
j_call: TRBJ2-2
d_call: NA
clone_size: few